These T cell receptor beta chains were read from a single sample in a study of OX40 agonist ivuxolimab in advanced cancers. Profiling relied on immunoSEQ multiplex PCR, and the TCRdb table lists in-frame clones only, not all of them. The sample lists approximately 57,000 clones; 70% to 90% were seen once. Here the sequenced sample was CD4+ or CD8+ T cells sorted from blood, taken in a trial of the OX40 agonist ivuxolimab. All receptors derive from an adult with an advanced solid tumor such as melanoma, head and neck, liver or kidney cancer. CDR3s include the opening cysteine and the closing phenylalanine or tryptophan.

j_gene	v_gene	CDR3aa
TRBJ2-5	TRBV5-4	CASSQLGSQYF
TRBJ2-1	TRBV5-5	CASSLGLVTYNEQFF
TRBJ1-1	TRBV6-1	CASSPPNTEAFF
TRBJ2-7	TRBV4-3	CASSPGQGGYEQYF
TRBJ1-1	TRBV7-9	CASIGGTERFEAFF
TRBJ2-1	TRBV7-6	CASSSIPAGQGADEQFF
TRBJ2-5	TRBV7-9	CASTRQGAGGESQETQYF
TRBJ2-7	TRBV4-1	CASSHRLGGPYEQYF
TRBJ1-2	TRBV19	CASSIDTTGIGYGYTF
TRBJ1-5	TRBV4-1	CASSPLGTSYSNQPQHF
TRBJ2-7	TRBV2	CASSFGATYEQYF
TRBJ2-1	TRBV6-5	CASSYSGSPYNEQFF
TRBJ1-1	TRBV7-8	CASSLGGGDTEAFF
TRBJ2-1	TRBV7-3	CASSLIAGVWDEQFF
TRBJ1-2	TRBV27	CASSPIPGVDSGYTF
TRBJ2-3	TRBV5-5	CASSWDFPQDTQYF
TRBJ1-1	TRBV7-9	CASSSNPSVAEAFF
TRBJ1-3	TRBV28	CASRRDKSSGNTIYF
TRBJ1-5	TRBV7-9	CASSKQGTDYSNQPQHF
TRBJ2-3	TRBV5-1	CASSLGQGPDTQYF
TRBJ1-2	TRBV4-1	CASSQLTVNYGYTF
TRBJ2-5	TRBV15	CATSRAGLPQPQETQYF
TRBJ2-7	TRBV9	CASSAETVNSYEQYF
TRBJ2-1	TRBV7-9	CASSLGVTSLDEQFF
TRBJ1-2	TRBV7-9	CASSLGPPYRAVSTF
TRBJ2-1	TRBV25-1	CASSWGGRVGEQFF
TRBJ1-5	TRBV11-2	CASSLDGTGVVDQPQHF
TRBJ2-4	TRBV19	CASTPGILAKNIQYF
TRBJ1-5	TRBV7-9	CASSLVAGTSNQPQHF
TRBJ1-2	TRBV20-1	CSATADGYTF
TRBJ1-5	TRBV30	CAVSRDTSNQPQHF
TRBJ1-1	TRBV4-1	CASSQEQNTEAFF
TRBJ2-5	TRBV19	CASRDRGQETQYF
TRBJ2-7	TRBV27	CASSLGGLSYEQYF
TRBJ2-2	TRBV5-8	CASSLNHMGTGELFF
TRBJ1-2	TRBV2	CASLGGDPYGYTF
TRBJ2-4	TRBV6-5	CASSFGQGNIQYF
TRBJ1-1	TRBV19	CASSIGGNTEAFF
TRBJ2-1	TRBV4-1	CASSQEAGSEFF
TRBJ2-3	TRBV27	CASSQRTGLVINTQYF
TRBJ1-1	TRBV14	CASSQEEVEGGGEAFF
TRBJ2-2	TRBV7-9	CASSFGRVGELFF
TRBJ2-1	TRBV4-1	CASSQEVGGGSYNEQFF
TRBJ1-2	TRBV28	CASSFIYRRPYGYTF
TRBJ1-2	TRBV28	CASGQAANYGYTF
TRBJ2-7	TRBV9	CASSVGGRAGNEQYF
TRBJ2-5	TRBV28	CASSSTGWWETQYF
TRBJ2-7	TRBV9	CASSVGDSNEQYF
TRBJ2-4	TRBV27	CASSLSMGAKNIQYF
TRBJ2-3	TRBV11-2	CASSSPSSGGAQYF
TRBJ2-3	TRBV4-1	CASRLDRGGTDTQYF
TRBJ1-2	TRBV19	CASVPGQGLVPYGYTF
TRBJ1-6	TRBV6-5	CASSYSIQASHSPLHF
TRBJ2-3	TRBV27	CATQNWGTDTQYF
TRBJ2-3	TRBV7-9	CASSLSPDTQYF
TRBJ2-3	TRBV28	CASSAIRDTQYF